The rows below give T cell receptor beta chains drawn from one sample of a study of shared clonotypes between healthy human individuals. The data were produced by immunoSEQ multiplex PCR, yet TCRdb's version contains in-frame clones alone and is incomplete. The sample lists hundreds of thousands of clones, roughly 72% occurring once. The sample was PBMCs. The receptors come from a woman aged 40 to 50 in good health. Some clones in this sample may be carry-over from other donors' samples. Each CDR3 is given with its conserved first and last residue. A D gene is named only where the DNA matches it firmly. Some rows have no size entry. The others give once, few or many, or a class for an expanded clone.

CDR3 DNA | CDR3 protein | J gene | D gene | clone size | V gene
TGTGCCAGCGGAACTCGGACAGGGGGCGCGGATACGCAGTATTTT | CASGTRTGGADTQYF | TRBJ2-3 | TRBD1 | . | TRBV11-1
TGTGCCAGCGGACGTGAAGAGCAGTACTTC | CASGREEQYF | TRBJ2-7 | . | . | TRBV28
TGTGCCAGCAGCCTGCCCGGAGCGCCCTTTAGCTCCTACAATGAGCAGTTCTTC | CASSLPGAPFSSYNEQFF | TRBJ2-1 | . | . | TRBV4-2
TGTGCCAGCACTTGGGGAGGGCGGGGCGAGCAGTACTTC | CASTWGGRGEQYF | TRBJ2-7 | TRBD2 | . | TRBV2
TGTGCCAGCAGCCCGGGGGAACTGGCTCAGCCCCAGCATTTT | CASSPGELAQPQHF | TRBJ1-5 | . | once | TRBV6-6
TGCGCCAGCAGCTTGGGGGGAGCGGGAAGCACAGATACGCAGTATTTT | CASSLGGAGSTDTQYF | TRBJ2-3 | TRBD2 | . | TRBV5-1
TGTGCCAGCTCACTAACTATTACGATAGGACAGGGACTTAGGAATGAGCAGTTCTTC | CASSLTITIGQGLRNEQFF | TRBJ2-1 | TRBD1 | . | TRBV18
TGTGCCAGCAGTGAATGGTCAGAAGCTGATACGCAGTATTTT | CASSEWSEADTQYF | TRBJ2-3 | . | . | TRBV2
TGTGCCGGCAGTTTCCGGACAGGGTTCGACACTGAAACTTTCTTT | CAGSFRTGFDTETFF | TRBJ1-1 | TRBD1 | . | TRBV27
TGTGCCAGCAGTTTGAGGCCGACAGGGGGCTTGGTTACGCAGTATTTT | CASSLRPTGGLVTQYF | TRBJ2-3 | TRBD1 | . | TRBV27
TGTGCCAGCAGCCCCGGGCATGAAATCTACGAGCAGTACTTC | CASSPGHEIYEQYF | TRBJ2-7 | . | . | TRBV2
TGCAGTGCTAGAGAGACGAGGGGCTACACCTTC | CSARETRGYTF | TRBJ1-2 | . | . | TRBV20-1
TGTGCCAGCAGCTTAGTTCCCCAACACTCTGGAAACACCATATATTTT | CASSLVPQHSGNTIYF | TRBJ1-3 | . | . | TRBV11-2
TGCAGCGTTCGGACAGAAGCTAACTATGGCTACACCTTC | CSVRTEANYGYTF | TRBJ1-2 | . | . | TRBV29-1
TGTGCCAGCAGCCTCAGACAGGGGCTGGCCACTGAAGCTTTCTTT | CASSLRQGLATEAFF | TRBJ1-1 | TRBD1 | . | TRBV4-2
TGTGCCTGGAGAAGGGGGAACTATGGCTACACCTTC | CAWRRGNYGYTF | TRBJ1-2 | . | few | TRBV30
TGTGCCAGTAGTCCGTCCGCTAGCTCCTACAATGAGCAGTTCTTC | CASSPSASSYNEQFF | TRBJ2-1 | . | . | TRBV19
TGCAGCGCTCCCTCACTAGCGGGGGCGACAGATACGCAGTATTTT | CSAPSLAGATDTQYF | TRBJ2-3 | TRBD2 | . | TRBV29-1
TGTGCCAGCAGCGATACCCGACTGCCACTTTCCTCCTACAATGAGCAGTTCTTC | CASSDTRLPLSSYNEQFF | TRBJ2-1 | . | . | TRBV7-3
TGTGCCAGCAGCCCTCAGATCGGTGGGGGGCTCTCCTACGAGCAGTACTTC | CASSPQIGGGLSYEQYF | TRBJ2-7 | . | . | TRBV9
TGTGCCAGCAGCTCACGGACAGGGAAGGGAGCGGCTCAGGGCGAGCAGTACTTC | CASSSRTGKGAAQGEQYF | TRBJ2-7 | TRBD1 | . | TRBV5-4
TGTGCCAGCAGCCCAAAAATCTCCTACGAGCAGTACTTC | CASSPKISYEQYF | TRBJ2-7 | . | . | TRBV2
TGCAGCGTTTTAATCGGAGCCAGATACTCTGGGGCCAACGTCCTGACTTTC | CSVLIGARYSGANVLTF | TRBJ2-6 | . | . | TRBV29-1
TGTGCCAGCAGCCCAACCCCGGACAGTATGAACACTGAAGCTTTCTTT | CASSPTPDSMNTEAFF | TRBJ1-1 | . | . | TRBV5-4
TGCAGCGTTGATATAGTAAGGGGTCCCTACAATGAGCAGTTCTTC | CSVDIVRGPYNEQFF | TRBJ2-1 | . | . | TRBV29-1
TGTGCCAGCAGCGCCGGTTCTAGCGGGAGGGCCCTTGAGCAGTTCTTC | CASSAGSSGRALEQFF | TRBJ2-1 | TRBD2 | . | TRBV7-2
TGTGCCAGCAGGCCACAGGGGTCTGGAAACACCATATATTTT | CASRPQGSGNTIYF | TRBJ1-3 | TRBD1 | . | TRBV28
TGTGCCATCAGAGAGGCAGGCGGGAGCAATCAGCCCCAGCATTTT | CAIREAGGSNQPQHF | TRBJ1-5 | . | . | TRBV10-3
TGTGCCTGGGGCCACTCTGGAAACACCATATATTTT | CAWGHSGNTIYF | TRBJ1-3 | . | . | TRBV30
TGTGCCAGCAGCTTAGGGAATAGTGCGGAGACCCAGTACTTC | CASSLGNSAETQYF | TRBJ2-5 | . | . | TRBV9
TGTGCCAGCAGCTTGTCGTTGTCAGGGATAATCTATGGCTACACCTTC | CASSLSLSGIIYGYTF | TRBJ1-2 | . | . | TRBV5-4